Below, 16 T cell receptor beta chains from the same sample are listed, as sequenced in a study of regulatory T cells in long-lasting Graves disease. Time point of the sample: newly diagnosed GD, antithyroid drugs for less than 3 months. After RNA was extracted from PBMCs, the TCR library was made from it. Library construction for TCR beta used iRepertoire HTBI primers and Arm-PCR of CDR3 regions. TCRdb used MiXCR to reprocess the multiplex PCR reads, holding one entry per CDR3 protein. The sample yields about 320,000 distinct CDR3 sequences, more than 15% seen once. The source was peripheral blood mononuclear cells (PBMCs), collected at new diagnosis, from a patient treated with antithyroid drugs. The receptors here all came from a female donor with Graves disease.

In this sample, this clonotype turned up many times. V gene TRBV30 combines with J gene TRBJ2-7; TRBD1 matches at 10 bases. CDR1 is GTSNPN, CDR2 SVGIG, per germline (reference sequence). The CDR3 length is 14 residues. After removal of 2 bases from V and 5 bases from J, the junction contained 6 bases not matched to a gene. CDR3 amino acids: CAWSSGTGVHEQYF. The CDR3 coding sequence is TGTGCCTGGAGTTCCGGGACAGGGGTTCACGAGCAGTACTTC.

This clonotype was seen ten or more times. This chain joins TRBV11-2 and TRBJ2-1; TRBD2 agrees at 11 bases. The V segment lost 2 bases and the J segment 5 bases; nucleotides outside the gene matches: 8. This CDR3 contains 17 residues. Germline lookup yields CDR1 SGHAT and CDR2 FQNNGV. The CDR3, as DNA: TGTGCCAGCAGCTTACTTTTAGCGGGAGGGTCGCACAATGAGCAGTTCTTC. Its translation: CASSLLLAGGSHNEQFF.

The gene calls are TRBV7-9 and TRBJ2-7; 11 nucleotides agree with TRBD2. The CDR3 is 16 residues long. The J segment lost 4 bases and the V segment lost 7 bases, leaving 12 bases of the junction unmatched. Looked up from germline, CDR1 is SEHNR and CDR2 is FQNEAQ (reference sequence). CDR3 sequence: CASTYPTLAGGYEQYF. The CDR3 DNA is TGTGCCAGCACCTACCCGACGCTAGCGGGAGGATACGAGCAGTACTTC.

Many counts were recorded for this clonotype. V usage is TRBV6-9 and J usage is TRBJ2-7; the match to TRBD1 covers 8 bases. Per the germline V gene, CDR1 is MNHGY and CDR2 is SVAAGI. V lost 3 bases, J lost 2 bases, and 12 bases stayed unmatched. The length of the CDR3 is 17 residues. The CDR3 DNA sequence: TGTGCCAGCAGTTACGCAGGGTCAGGGGGCCCGACCTACGAGCAGTACTTC. Its protein product is CASSYAGSGGPTYEQYF.

The chain recombines TRBV2 with TRBJ2-7; TRBD2 is a possible D gene (6 bases). CDR3 size: 14 residues. Looked up from germline, CDR1 is SNHLY and CDR2 is FYNNEI. Trimming pared 1 base from V and 8 bases from J, leaving 15 bases between. This CDR3 reads CASSEGGESPKQYF. The DNA of the CDR3 is TGTGCCAGCAGTGAAGGGGGGGAATCGCCAAAGCAGTACTTC. The full variable domain, completed using reference TRBV2 and TRBJ2-7, is EPEVTQTPSHQVTQMGQEVILRCVPISNHLYFYWYRQILGQKVEFLVSFYNNEISEKSEIFDDQFSVERPDGSNFTLKIRSTKLEDSAMYFCASSEGGESPKQYFGPGTRLTVT.

The sample holds a few counts of this clonotype. As the CDR3 is not closed by the conserved phenylalanine or tryptophan, this likely results from a read error. No DNA is shown, since the ends of the CDR3 on it are uncertain; the CDR3 is the one TCRdb lists. This sequence joins TRBV12-3 or TRBV12-4 and TRBJ2-7; the D call of TRBD2 is as the table states it, not checked on the DNA. The CDR3 spans 8 residues, counting both ends. CDR3 residues: CASSSGTS.

CDR3 nucleotide sequence: TGTGCCAGCTTACGGGCCGGGGGCGAGGGCTACACCTTC. As protein: CASLRAGGEGYTF. V usage is TRBV7-9 and J usage is TRBJ1-2; weak D call: TRBD1 (6 bases). There are 13 residues in the CDR3. V lost 8 bases and J lost 8, with 18 bases in between. CDR1 is SEHNR and CDR2 is FQNEAQ in the germline V gene (reference sequence).

This clonotype was seen many times. The chain combines TRBV28 with TRBJ2-7, with 9 bases identical to TRBD1. The CDR3 is 15 amino acids. Germline trimming cut 5 bases from V and 5 bases from J; bases unmatched to any gene: 10. Germline CDR1 is MDHEN and CDR2 is SYDVKM. The DNA of the CDR3 is TGTGCCAGCAGTCCGATGGGACAGGGCGCCCACGAGCAGTACTTC. Protein product: CASSPMGQGAHEQYF.

This clonotype was observed many times. The chain uses TRBV5-1 and TRBJ2-1; D not certain. This CDR3 has 14 amino acids. The germline V gene encodes CDR1 SGHRS and CDR2 YFSETQ. V lost 3 bases, J lost 6 bases, and 13 bases lay in between. Here the CDR3 reads CASSSSSVPNEQFF. For the CDR3, the DNA is TGCGCCAGCAGCTCCTCATCGGTGCCCAATGAGCAGTTCTTC.

This clonotype was counted at least ten times. CDR3 amino acids: CASSFGQGDEQYF. The CDR3 DNA sequence: TGTGCCAGCAGTTTCGGACAGGGAGACGAGCAGTACTTC. The chain has TRBV28 and TRBJ2-7; 8 bases align to TRBD1. J lost 5 bases, V lost 3 bases, and 3 bases had no gene match. This CDR3 spans 13 amino acids. Germline V gene data show CDR1 as MDHEN and CDR2 as SYDVKM.

This chain connects TRBV24-1 to TRBJ2-7; 9 bases are a match to TRBD2. Germline CDR1 and CDR2: KGHDR and SFDVKD. Trimming cost V 3 bases and J 3 bases; bases outside gene matches: 5. The CDR3 sequence is 15 residues long. CDR3 DNA sequence: TGTGCCACCAGTGATACCCGGACTAGCGACTACGAGCAGTACTTC. This encodes CATSDTRTSDYEQYF.

This chain connects TRBV20-1 to TRBJ2-7; 8 bases fit TRBD1. V lost 3 bases and J lost 2; bases outside the gene matches: 9. Germline V lookup: CDR1 DFQATT, CDR2 SNEGSKA (reference sequence). The CDR3 runs 15 residues. The CDR3 reads CSARARGRGTYEQYF. CDR3 DNA sequence: TGCAGTGCTAGGGCCAGGGGGCGCGGAACCTACGAGCAGTACTTC.

In its sample, this clonotype was seen many times. The chain carries TRBV19 and TRBJ1-2, with TRBD1 matching over 9 bases. CDR3 length equals 12 residues. After removal of 11 bases from V and 2 bases from J, the junction contained 3 bases not matched to a gene. Germline CDR1 reads LNHDA; CDR2 reads SQIVND (reference sequence). Here the CDR3 reads CAAGQGNYGYTF. The CDR3 coding sequence is TGTGCCGCTGGACAGGGGAACTATGGCTACACCTTC.

This clonotype was picked up many times. The V and J genes are TRBV2 and TRBJ2-5; D is undetermined. The CDR3 is 11 residues long. Germline loops: CDR1 SNHLY, CDR2 FYNNEI. Trimming left V 4 bases short and J 5 bases short, with 5 bases between. CDR3 in amino acids: CASSAEETQYF. The DNA of the CDR3 is TGTGCCAGCAGTGCGGAGGAGACCCAGTACTTC.

This chain connects TRBV20-1 to TRBJ1-5; 7 bases match TRBD1. Germline lookup yields CDR1 DFQATT and CDR2 SNEGSKA (reference sequence). The CDR3 totals 13 residues. Germline trimming cut 3 bases from V and 3 bases from J; bases unmatched to any gene: 2. The chain's CDR3 is CSASQGVNQPQHF. The CDR3 DNA is TGCAGTGCTAGTCAGGGGGTCAATCAGCCCCAGCATTTT.

There are many counts of this clonotype. The rearrangement joins TRBV29-1 to TRBJ2-5; possibly TRBD1 or TRBD2 for D (5 bases each). Trimming left V 4 bases short and J 5 bases short, with 8 bases between. Germline loops: CDR1 SQVTM, CDR2 ANQGSEA. The CDR3 spans 11 residues. CDR3 sequence: CSVGGRETQYF. The CDR3 nucleotides are TGCAGCGTTGGGGGACGTGAGACCCAGTACTTC.